Shown below are 23 T cell receptor beta chains from a single sample sequenced in a study of monozygotic twins with inflammatory bowel disease. TCRdb derives one entry per CDR3 protein from the 5' RACE reads, leaving out DNA. In total, the table holds 90,000 to 110,000 distinct CDR3 sequences. What was sequenced was blood. The receptors were gathered from a human donor with ulcerative colitis or Crohn's disease, or a healthy co-twin of an affected twin (not recorded which).

The chain employs TRBV7-9 and TRBJ1-2; TCRdb gives TRBD1 as the D gene, but with no DNA this cannot be confirmed. The CDR3 extends over 13 amino acids. Germline V gene sequence: CDR1 SEHNR, CDR2 FQNEAQ (reference sequence). CDR3 amino acids: CASSLRTANGYTF.

The chain has TRBV6-1 and TRBJ1-5; TCRdb names TRBD1, which stays unverified in the absence of DNA. The CDR3 contains 16 residues. CDR1 is MNHNS and CDR2 is SASEGT in the germline V gene. This CDR3 is CASSSTGAGNNQPQHF.

The chain employs TRBV29-1 and TRBJ1-1; TCRdb proposes TRBD1, but this gene call is untestable without DNA. Looked up from germline, CDR1 is SQVTM and CDR2 is ANQGSEA. CDR3 length: 16 amino acids. The CDR3 sequence: CSLCQGAGNLNTEAFF.

This chain uses TRBV12-3 or TRBV12-4 with TRBJ2-1; TCRdb's D call, TRBD1, is unchecked because there is no DNA. CDR3 length: 17 residues. The CDR3 region is CASSSLRGPAIGDEQFF.

This chain connects TRBV20-1 to TRBJ2-5; there is no DNA to check the TCRdb D call of TRBD1. The CDR3 length is 13 residues. Germline CDR1 is DFQATT and CDR2 is SNEGSKA (reference sequence). CDR3 region: CSASRTVQETQYF.

The J gene is TRBJ2-7, the V gene TRBV2; TCRdb indicates TRBD1, and absent DNA this call remains unverified. Germline lookup yields CDR1 SNHLY and CDR2 FYNNEI. The CDR3 has 15 amino acids. CDR3 protein: CASHTPGTRFYEQYF.

The chain is built from TRBV4-3 and TRBJ2-3; with no DNA, the TCRdb D assignment of TRBD2 cannot be verified. The CDR3 totals 20 residues. The germline V gene has CDR1 LGHNA and CDR2 YSLEER. The CDR3 sequence is CASSQDLLAGLSSSTDTQYF.

The V call is TRBV20-1, the J call TRBJ2-2; the TRBD1 assignment by TCRdb is unverifiable without DNA. The CDR3 has 16 residues. CDR1 and CDR2 from the germline V gene are DFQATT and SNEGSKA (reference sequence). The chain's CDR3 is CSARDGGTDNTGELFF.

This chain links TRBV12-3 or TRBV12-4 with TRBJ2-7; TCRdb picks TRBD1, but there is no DNA to check that call. The length of the CDR3 is 13 residues. CDR3 sequence: CASSPHRDTKQYF.

The rearrangement uses TRBV27 and TRBJ2-4; the TCRdb call, TRBD2, lacks DNA for checking. Germline V gene sequence: CDR1 MNHEY, CDR2 SMNVEV (reference sequence). The CDR3 has 14 residues. The CDR3 loop reads CASRPAGWANIQYF.

The rearrangement joins TRBV7-8 to TRBJ2-1. Germline values: CDR1 SGHVS, CDR2 FQNEAQ. The CDR3 is 14 residues long. The CDR3 loop is CASSLGGPFNEQFF.

V usage is TRBV5-4 and J usage is TRBJ1-2; without DNA, the TCRdb call of TRBD1 cannot be checked. The CDR3 contains 14 residues. Germline V CDR1 and CDR2: SGHNT, YYREEE (reference sequence). The CDR3 sequence is CASSLRGTAGGYTF.

The rearrangement uses TRBV2 and TRBJ1-2; TCRdb returns TRBD1, unconfirmable since there is no DNA. CDR1 SNHLY and CDR2 FYNNEI come from the germline V gene. This CDR3 comprises 13 residues. The CDR3 region is CASSRDGNYGYTF. The full variable domain, completed using reference TRBV2 and TRBJ1-2, is EPEVTQTPSHQVTQMGQEVILRCVPISNHLYFYWYRQILGQKVEFLVSFYNNEISEKSEIFDDQFSVERPDGSNFTLKIRSTKLEDSAMYFCASSRDGNYGYTFGSGTRLTVV.

The J gene is TRBJ1-4, the V gene TRBV7-7; TCRdb returns TRBD1, unconfirmable since there is no DNA. The CDR3 totals 13 residues. Germline V lookup: CDR1 SSHAT, CDR2 FNYEAQ (reference sequence). The CDR3 loop is CASSIAGGEKLFF.

The gene calls are TRBV5-1 and TRBJ2-5; TCRdb returns TRBD1, unconfirmable since there is no DNA. This CDR3 comprises 15 residues. The V gene's germline CDR1 is SGHRS and CDR2 YFSETQ. CDR3 sequence reads: CASSLSRGSQETQYF.

The rearrangement uses TRBV28 and TRBJ2-7; TCRdb calls TRBD2, which cannot be checked without DNA. The germline V gene has CDR1 MDHEN and CDR2 SYDVKM. The CDR3 length is 14 residues. The CDR3 sequence: CASSLTPGLGEQYF.

The chain joins TRBV20-1 to TRBJ1-4. From germline, CDR1 is DFQATT and CDR2 SNEGSKA (reference sequence). The CDR3 has 13 residues. The CDR3 loop is CSARQFGDEKLFF.

V and J are TRBV7-8 and TRBJ2-5; TCRdb's D call, TRBD1, is unchecked because there is no DNA. The CDR3 sequence is 14 residues long. Germline V CDR1 and CDR2: SGHVS, FQNEAQ. This CDR3 is CASSPDRTQETQYF. Complete variable domain (other parts from reference TRBV7-8 and TRBJ2-5): GAGVSQSPRYKVAKRGQDVALRCDPISGHVSLFWYQQALGQGPEFLTYFQNEAQLDKSGLPSDRFFAERPEGSVSTLKIQRTQQEDSAVYLCASSPDRTQETQYFGPGTRLLVL.

The chain employs TRBV20-1 and TRBJ2-2; TCRdb lists TRBD1, though no DNA is available to test this call. Germline CDR1 is DFQATT and CDR2 is SNEGSKA (reference sequence). CDR3 length equals 14 residues. The CDR3 is CSAGTGGWGGELFF.

The chain is built from TRBV2 and TRBJ1-4. The CDR3 has 15 amino acids. Germline-derived CDR1 and CDR2 are SNHLY and FYNNEI. This CDR3 is CASSKYTATNEKLFF.

The chain has TRBV27 and TRBJ1-2; no DNA is available, so the TRBD1 call from TCRdb remains unchecked. Looked up from germline, CDR1 is MNHEY and CDR2 is SMNVEV (reference sequence). The CDR3 is made up of 14 amino acids. CDR3 protein: CASARETGDYGYTF.

This rearrangement joins TRBV4-2 to TRBJ1-3; TCRdb calls TRBD1, which cannot be checked without DNA. The CDR3 has 17 amino acids. The germline gives CDR1 LGHNA, CDR2 YNFKEQ. CDR3 amino acids: CASSQEVDRGSGNTIYF.

V gene TRBV4-1 combines with J gene TRBJ2-7; TCRdb designates TRBD1, a call that cannot be tested without DNA. Germline values: CDR1 MGHRA, CDR2 YSYEKL. This CDR3 region has 12 residues. CDR3 residues: CASSQVRGEQYF.